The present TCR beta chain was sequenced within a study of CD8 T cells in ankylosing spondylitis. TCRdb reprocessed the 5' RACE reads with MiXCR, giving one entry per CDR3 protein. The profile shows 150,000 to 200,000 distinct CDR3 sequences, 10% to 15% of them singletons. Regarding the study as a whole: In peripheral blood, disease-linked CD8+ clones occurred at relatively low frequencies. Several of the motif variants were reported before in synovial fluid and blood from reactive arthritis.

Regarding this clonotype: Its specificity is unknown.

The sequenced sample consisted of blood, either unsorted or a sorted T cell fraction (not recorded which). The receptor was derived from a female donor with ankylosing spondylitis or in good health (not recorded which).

CDR3 DNA sequence: TGCGCCAGCAGCTTGGGGGCAGGGTACGAGCAGTACTTC. Translated, it gives CASSLGAGYEQYF. This rearrangement joins TRBV5-1 to TRBJ2-7, with D maybe TRBD1 (5 bases). Germline V gives CDR1 SGHRS, CDR2 YFSETQ. CDR3 length equals 13 residues. The V end was cut by 0 bases, the J end by 4 bases, with 8 bases between.